The 12 T cell receptor beta chains given below trace back to one sample, sequenced in a study of T cells in Graves' hyperthyroidism and ophthalmopathy. The investigators amplified TCR beta CDR3 regions from RNA transcripts. The HTBI primer set served for first-round RT-PCR of the TCR CDR3. MiXCR, run by TCRdb on the multiplex PCR reads, gives a single entry per CDR3 protein. The sample holds 330,000 or so distinct CDR3 sequences; 15% to 20% are singletons and the top ten take roughly 16%. Sequenced material: blood. The receptors come from a woman aged 40 to 55 with Graves' ophthalmopathy.

This clonotype was recorded at least ten times. The chain combines TRBV10-3 with TRBJ2-7; 8 bases map to TRBD1. The CDR3 loop spans 13 amino acids. Germline assignment: CDR1 ENHRY and CDR2 SYGVKD. The V and J ends lost 5 bases and 5 bases, in that order; junction bases with no gene match: 5. The CDR3 bases are TGTGCCATCAGTTGGACAGGGTCTAACGAGCAGTACTTC. It encodes CAISWTGSNEQYF.

The chain links TRBV19 to TRBJ1-5; D gene unclear. Trimming pared 7 bases from V and 9 bases from J, leaving 16 bases between. The V gene's germline CDR1 is LNHDA and CDR2 SQIVND (reference sequence). The CDR3 is 13 amino acids. CDR3 bases: TGTGCCAGTAATGCAGACTTAGGACTGCCCCAGCATTTT. This codes for CASNADLGLPQHF.

This clonotype was found many times. The V and J genes are TRBV6-5 and TRBJ2-7; either TRBD1 or TRBD2 may fit D (5 bases each). The CDR3 runs 11 residues. V was shortened by 1 base and J by 7 bases, with 5 bases between the two germline ends. Looked up from germline, CDR1 is MNHEY and CDR2 is SVGAGI. In DNA form, the CDR3 reads TGTGCCAGCAGTTACTGGGGGGAGCAGTACTTC. Protein sequence: CASSYWGEQYF.

The sample holds many counts of this clonotype. The genes are TRBV28 and TRBJ2-6; no reliable D call. V was cut by 5 bases and J by 0 bases, with 8 bases left in between. The germline V gene encodes CDR1 MDHEN and CDR2 SYDVKM. CDR3 length: 15 residues. The CDR3 spells CASSADFSGANVLTF. The DNA of the CDR3 is TGTGCCAGCAGTGCCGACTTCTCTGGGGCCAACGTCCTGACTTTC.

The table lists this clonotype with many counts. The CDR3 does not close with the conserved phenylalanine or tryptophan, likely indicating a read error. This chain links TRBV27 with TRBJ2-5, with a tentative D call TRBD2 (6 bases). This CDR3 contains 13 residues. Germline assignment: CDR1 MNHEY and CDR2 SMNVEV (reference sequence). V lost 0 bases and J lost 5, with 7 bases in between. The CDR3 bases are TGTGCCAGCAGTTTATCAGGGAGGGAGACCCAGTACCTC. Its translation is CASSLSGRETQYL.

V usage is TRBV12-3 or TRBV12-4 and J usage is TRBJ1-2; no firm D call. This CDR3 region has 14 residues. V lost 6 bases and J 2 bases, leaving 13 bases between the germline ends. This chain's CDR3 is CASSPRGSNYGYTF. DNA for the CDR3: TGTGCCAGCAGCCCCCGCGGGTCAAACTATGGCTACACCTTC.

This clonotype was counted ten times or more. This chain connects TRBV6-2 or TRBV6-3 to TRBJ2-1, with 10 nucleotides matching TRBD2. The V segment lost 5 bases and the J segment 6 bases; nucleotides outside the gene matches: 4. CDR1 is MNHEY, CDR2 SVGEGT, per germline. The CDR3 is made up of 14 amino acids. CDR3 sequence: CASSSGRAPNEQFF. The CDR3 nucleotides are TGTGCCAGCAGTAGCGGGAGGGCCCCCAATGAGCAGTTCTTC.

At least ten counts were recorded for this clonotype. The V and J genes are TRBV20-1 and TRBJ2-7; the match to TRBD2 covers 10 bases. CDR3 length: 19 amino acids. The J segment lost 3 bases and the V segment lost 0 bases, leaving 17 bases of the junction unmatched. Looked up from germline, CDR1 is DFQATT and CDR2 is SNEGSKA (reference sequence). The CDR3 coding sequence is TGCAGTGCTAGAGATCTAAGCCCCGGGCTAGCGGGAGACGGCTACGAGCAGTACTTC. It specifies CSARDLSPGLAGDGYEQYF.

The chain combines TRBV6-5 with TRBJ2-7, with 13 bases fitting TRBD2. V shed 2 bases and J 5 bases; nucleotides not matched to a gene: 9. Per the germline V gene, CDR1 is MNHEY and CDR2 is SVGAGI. CDR3 length: 17 amino acids. DNA for the CDR3: TGTGCCAGCAGTTACAAGTGGACTAGCGGGAGTACAAACGAGCAGTACTTC. Its protein product is CASSYKWTSGSTNEQYF.

This clonotype was counted at least ten times. The chain carries TRBV5-1 and TRBJ2-5, with TRBD1 as a possible D gene (6 bases). Germline CDR1 SGHRS, CDR2 YFSETQ. The CDR3 is 15 amino acids. Trimming removed 3 bases from V and 3 bases from J, with 15 bases in between. For the CDR3, the DNA is TGCGCCAGCAGCTACCTAGCAGGGGCTGAAGAGACCCAGTACTTC. Protein: CASSYLAGAEETQYF.

This clonotype was seen repeatedly, ten times or more. The V call is TRBV6-5, the J call TRBJ1-2, with D possibly being TRBD1 (5 bases). Germline CDR1 reads MNHEY; CDR2 reads SVGAGI. This CDR3 has 15 amino acids. V lost 4 bases and J lost 7, with 19 bases in between. CDR3 in amino acids: CASSSPGPPSAGYTF. For the CDR3, the DNA is TGTGCCAGCAGTTCTCCGGGACCTCCGTCCGCTGGCTACACCTTC.

The sample holds a few counts of this clonotype. The DNA of the CDR3 is TGTGCCAGCAGCGAGGGACAGCTGGCCACTGAAGCTTTCTTT. As protein: CASSEGQLATEAFF. The rearrangement joins TRBV9 to TRBJ1-1; 7 bases match TRBD1. The CDR3 sequence is 14 residues long. Germline loops: CDR1 SGDLS, CDR2 YYNGEE. J lost 4 bases, V lost 3 bases, and 6 bases had no gene match.